The 11 T cell receptor beta chains below all came from one sample that was sequenced in a study of cytomegalovirus exposure and HLA in healthy donors. Measured with immunoSEQ multiplex PCR; TCRdb has only the in-frame clones, and not every one. The sample has more than 120,000 clones; about nine tenths are singletons. The sample taken for sequencing was PBMCs. These receptors were obtained from a man younger than 30 in good health and CMV-seropositive.

This sequence joins TRBV28 and TRBJ2-7; 7 bases fit TRBD2. Germline V gene lookup returns CDR1 MDHEN and CDR2 SYDVKM. V lost 4 bases and J lost 4; bases outside the gene matches: 16. The CDR3 is 17 amino acids. CDR3 nucleotides: TGTGCCAGCAGTTATACCCGTGGGGGGAGGGCTAGGTACGAGCAGTACTTC. It translates to CASSYTRGGRARYEQYF.

About this clone itself: The same CDR3 arises from other DNA sequences in this sample as well. V and J are TRBV9 and TRBJ2-1; the match to TRBD2 covers 7 bases. V lost 0 bases and J lost 5; bases outside the gene matches: 5. The CDR3 extends over 15 amino acids. Germline assignment: CDR1 SGDLS and CDR2 YYNGEE. The CDR3 DNA reads TGTGCCAGCAGCGTAGTAGGCGGGGGAGACAATGAGCAGTTCTTC. Translation gives CASSVVGGGDNEQFF.

This clone was counted once. The genes are TRBV7-9 and TRBJ1-4; TRBD1 is a possible D gene (6 bases). V lost 5 bases, J lost 7 bases, and 17 bases lay in between. The CDR3 spans 15 residues. Per germline, CDR1 SEHNR and CDR2 FQNEAQ (reference sequence). The chain's CDR3 is CASSPRTAWGEKLFF. The CDR3 coding sequence is TGTGCCAGCAGCCCCCGGACAGCCTGGGGTGAAAAACTGTTTTTT.

The chain couples TRBV2 to TRBJ2-7; TRBD2 matches at 8 bases. V was clipped by 11 bases and J by 2 bases; unmatched bases: 5. CDR1 and CDR2 from the germline V gene are SNHLY and FYNNEI. This CDR3 region has 12 residues. This CDR3 reads CASAGVPYEQYF. The CDR3 DNA reads as TGTGCCTCAGCGGGAGTCCCCTACGAGCAGTACTTC.

This clone has a handful of counts. The chain has TRBV30 and TRBJ1-2; the match to TRBD1 covers 8 bases. J was trimmed by 8 bases and V by 0 bases; bases with no gene match: 8. The V gene's germline CDR1 is GTSNPN and CDR2 SVGIG (reference sequence). CDR3 length equals 14 residues. CDR3 sequence (DNA): TGTGCCTGGAGTGTAGCCAGGGGGCTGTGGGGCTACACCTTC. Protein sequence: CAWSVARGLWGYTF.

Only one count was recorded for this clone. J is TRBJ2-5 and V is TRBV27; D might be TRBD1 (5 bases). V lost 8 bases and J lost 5, with 15 bases in between. This CDR3 is built from 13 residues. Per germline, CDR1 MNHEY and CDR2 SMNVEV (reference sequence). The CDR3 protein is CASGQLGRETQYF. In DNA, the CDR3 is TGTGCCAGCGGGCAGTTGGGGCGGGAGACCCAGTACTTC.

This rearrangement joins TRBV6-4 to TRBJ2-3; D unclear. CDR3 length equals 16 residues. The V gene lost 0 bases and the J gene lost 0 bases, with 10 bases spanning the gap. The V gene's germline CDR1 is MRHNA and CDR2 SNTAGT. As DNA, the CDR3 is TGTGCCAGCAGTGACTCTTGGCGGTCTAGCACAGATACGCAGTATTTT. Its protein product is CASSDSWRSSTDTQYF.

J is TRBJ1-1 and V is TRBV2; D gene uncertain. The CDR3 has 12 amino acids. V was shortened by 8 bases and J by 4 bases, with 11 bases between the two germline ends. The V gene's germline CDR1 is SNHLY and CDR2 FYNNEI. CDR3 residues: CASLPDSTEAFF. Written as DNA, the CDR3 is TGTGCCAGCCTACCGGACTCCACTGAAGCTTTCTTT.

V usage is TRBV2 and J usage is TRBJ2-7; 7 bases fit TRBD1. V lost 7 bases to trimming and J lost 1 base; unmatched junction nucleotides: 10. The CDR3 contains 15 residues. CDR1 is SNHLY, CDR2 FYNNEI, per germline. The CDR3 DNA sequence: TGTGCCAGCACCCCCCGGGACAGCCTTTCCTACGAGCAGTACTTC. It translates to CASTPRDSLSYEQYF.

The chain has TRBV7-9 and TRBJ1-1, with 8 bases identical to TRBD1. Germline V gives CDR1 SEHNR, CDR2 FQNEAQ (reference sequence). Unmatched junction bases numbered 6, after V lost 5 bases and J lost 1 base. The CDR3 has 15 residues. CDR3 sequence reads: CASSKMTGANTEAFF. The CDR3 DNA is TGTGCCAGCAGCAAGATGACAGGGGCGAACACTGAAGCTTTCTTT.

This clone was seen a handful of times. The rearrangement links TRBV7-9 to TRBJ1-5; D remains ambiguous. This CDR3 region has 12 residues. In germline, CDR1 is SEHNR, CDR2 FQNEAQ (reference sequence). Trimming took off 1 base at V and 6 bases at J, with 4 bases between the two ends. DNA for the CDR3: TGTGCCAGCAGCTTAGGAGGTCAGCCCCAGCATTTT. Translating gives CASSLGGQPQHF.